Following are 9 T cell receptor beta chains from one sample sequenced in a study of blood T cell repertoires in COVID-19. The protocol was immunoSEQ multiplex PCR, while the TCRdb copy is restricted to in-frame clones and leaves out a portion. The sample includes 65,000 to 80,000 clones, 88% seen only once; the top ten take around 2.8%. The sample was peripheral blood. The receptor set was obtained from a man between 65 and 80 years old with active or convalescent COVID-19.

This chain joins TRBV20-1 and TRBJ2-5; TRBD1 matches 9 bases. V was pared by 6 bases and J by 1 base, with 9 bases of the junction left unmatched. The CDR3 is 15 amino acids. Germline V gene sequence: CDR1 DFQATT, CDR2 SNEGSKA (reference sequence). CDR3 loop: CSASDRGVSQETQYF. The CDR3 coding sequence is TGCAGTGCCAGTGACAGGGGGGTTTCCCAAGAGACCCAGTACTTC.

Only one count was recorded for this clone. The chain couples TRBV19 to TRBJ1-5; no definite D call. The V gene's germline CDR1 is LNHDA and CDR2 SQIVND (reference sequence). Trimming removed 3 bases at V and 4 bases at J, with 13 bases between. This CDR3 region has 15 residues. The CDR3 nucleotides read TGTGCCAGTAGTATGAGTCAGGCTGGGAATCAGCCCCAGCATTTT. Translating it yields CASSMSQAGNQPQHF.

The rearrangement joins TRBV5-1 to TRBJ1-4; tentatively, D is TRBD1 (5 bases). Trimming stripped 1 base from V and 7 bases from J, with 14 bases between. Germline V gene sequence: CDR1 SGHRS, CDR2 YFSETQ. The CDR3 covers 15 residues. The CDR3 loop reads CASSLTRTLGEKLFF. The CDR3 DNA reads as TGCGCCAGCAGCTTGACTCGGACACTGGGTGAAAAACTGTTTTTT.

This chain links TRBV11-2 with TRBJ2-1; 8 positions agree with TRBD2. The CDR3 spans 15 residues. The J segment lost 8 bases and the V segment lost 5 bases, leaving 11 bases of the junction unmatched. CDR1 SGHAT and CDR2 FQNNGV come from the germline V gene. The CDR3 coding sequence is TGTGCCAGCAGCCTGGTCGGGACTAGTCGAGATGAGCAGTTCTTC. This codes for CASSLVGTSRDEQFF. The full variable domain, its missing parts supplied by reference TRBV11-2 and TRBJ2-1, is EAGVAQSPRYKIIEKRQSVAFWCNPISGHATLYWYQQILGQGPKLLIQFQNNGVVDDSQLPKDRFSAERLKGVDSTLKIQPAKLEDSAVYLCASSLVGTSRDEQFFGPGTRLTVL.

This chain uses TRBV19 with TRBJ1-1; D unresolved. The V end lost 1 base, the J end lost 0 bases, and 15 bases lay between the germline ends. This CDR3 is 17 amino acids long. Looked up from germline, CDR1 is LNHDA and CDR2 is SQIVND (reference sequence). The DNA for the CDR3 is TGTGCCAGTAGTATAGGCGTCGGAGGAAGTCTGAACACTGAAGCTTTCTTT. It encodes CASSIGVGGSLNTEAFF.

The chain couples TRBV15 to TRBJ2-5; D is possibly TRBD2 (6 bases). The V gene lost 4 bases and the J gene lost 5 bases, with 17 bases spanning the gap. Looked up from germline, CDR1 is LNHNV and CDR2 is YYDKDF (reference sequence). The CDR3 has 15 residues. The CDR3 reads CATSTPSEGPETQYF. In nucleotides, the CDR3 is TGTGCCACCAGCACCCCCTCGGAGGGCCCGGAGACCCAGTACTTC.

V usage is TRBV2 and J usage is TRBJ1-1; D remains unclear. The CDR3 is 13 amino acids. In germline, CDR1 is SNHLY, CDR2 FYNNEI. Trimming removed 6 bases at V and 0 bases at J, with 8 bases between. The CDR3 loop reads CASRWSMNTEAFF. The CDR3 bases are TGTGCCAGCAGGTGGAGTATGAACACTGAAGCTTTCTTT.

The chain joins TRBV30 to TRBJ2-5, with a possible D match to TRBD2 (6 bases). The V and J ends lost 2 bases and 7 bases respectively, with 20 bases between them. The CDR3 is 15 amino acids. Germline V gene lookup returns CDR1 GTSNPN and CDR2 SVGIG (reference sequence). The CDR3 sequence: CAWSWRGLVRGTQYF. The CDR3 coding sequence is TGTGCCTGGAGTTGGAGGGGTCTCGTCCGAGGGACCCAGTACTTC.

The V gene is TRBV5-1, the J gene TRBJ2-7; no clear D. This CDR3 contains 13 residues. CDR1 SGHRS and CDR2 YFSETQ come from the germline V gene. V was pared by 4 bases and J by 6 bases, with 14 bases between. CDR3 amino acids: CASSDDFSGEQYF. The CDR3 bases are TGCGCCAGCAGCGATGACTTCAGTGGCGAGCAGTACTTC.